The 13 T cell receptor beta chains below were found in one sample sequenced in a study of immune characterization of retroperitoneal liposarcoma. Each CDR3 protein is one row after TCRdb ran MiXCR on the PCR reads. The sample carries 8,500 to 13,000 distinct CDR3 sequences, roughly a quarter recorded once. Sequencing was done on a sample of tumor tissue. Receptors originate from a male donor with retroperitoneal liposarcoma.

This clonotype was seen a handful of times. The chain is built from TRBV6-1 and TRBJ2-1; 8 bases match TRBD2. Germline trimming cut 1 base from V and 3 bases from J; bases unmatched to any gene: 2. In germline, CDR1 is MNHNS, CDR2 SASEGT. The CDR3 loop spans 15 amino acids. The DNA for the CDR3 is TGTGCCAGCAGTGAAGGGAGCGGGAGCTACAATGAGCAGTTCTTC. This codes for CASSEGSGSYNEQFF.

Many counts were recorded for this clonotype. The J gene is TRBJ2-4, the V gene TRBV12-3 or TRBV12-4; TRBD2 might be the D (6 bases). CDR3 length equals 15 residues. The V end lost 6 bases, the J end lost 13 bases, and 25 bases lay between the germline ends. CDR3 sequence: CASRLELAPIGEQYF. CDR3 bases: TGTGCCAGCAGACTTGAACTAGCACCGATTGGTGAGCAGTACTTC.

This clonotype was counted a few times. V usage is TRBV27 and J usage is TRBJ2-5; 9 nucleotides align to TRBD1. Germline V gives CDR1 MNHEY, CDR2 SMNVEV (reference sequence). V lost 2 bases and J lost 11; bases outside the gene matches: 12. This CDR3 is 15 amino acids long. In DNA form, the CDR3 reads TGTGCCAGCAGTTTAGCGGGACAGGGTTACAATGAGCAGTACTTC. Translated: CASSLAGQGYNEQYF.

This clonotype was picked up a small number of times. The rearrangement joins TRBV6-1 to TRBJ2-6, with D perhaps given as TRBD1 or TRBD2 (5 bases each). The CDR3 is 16 residues long. The germline CDR1 and CDR2 sequences are MNHNS and SASEGT. Trimming took 6 bases from V and 0 from J, leaving 12 bases between them. The CDR3 nucleotides are TGTGCCAGCAGGCGTTGGGGACCCTCTGGGGCCAACGTCCTGACTTTC. It encodes CASRRWGPSGANVLTF.

This rearrangement joins TRBV6-6 to TRBJ2-1; 12 nucleotides align to TRBD1. The J call is doubtful: the DNA matches TRBJ2-7 better. CDR3 length: 17 amino acids. In germline, CDR1 is MNHNY, CDR2 SVGAGI (reference sequence). CDR3 nucleotide sequence: TGTGCCAGCAGTTACCCTCCAGGGACAGGGGGCTACAATGAGCAGTACTTC. It encodes CASSYPPGTGGYNEQYF.

The chain carries TRBV4-1 and TRBJ2-3; either TRBD1 or TRBD2 may supply D (5 bases each). This CDR3 spans 14 amino acids. V was cut by 0 bases and J by 4 bases, with 8 bases left in between. CDR1 and CDR2 from the germline V gene are MGHRA and YSYEKL. CDR3 residues: CASSQDTGPDTQYF. The CDR3 DNA reads as TGCGCCAGCAGCCAAGATACGGGGCCAGATACGCAGTATTTT.

This clonotype was seen only a few times. The chain employs TRBV7-2 and TRBJ2-4; either TRBD1 or TRBD2 may fit D (5 bases each). CDR3 length: 21 amino acids. V lost 3 bases and J lost 0, with 27 bases in between. The V gene's germline CDR1 is SGHTA and CDR2 FQGNSA. CDR3 residues: CASSLAPWQGKRGLAKNIQYF. For the CDR3, the DNA is TGTGCCAGCAGCTTGGCCCCATGGCAGGGAAAGAGGGGTTTAGCCAAAAACATTCAGTACTTC.

The chain recombines TRBV27 with TRBJ2-1; TRBD2 matches 9 bases. The CDR3 length is 15 residues. Germline V gives CDR1 MNHEY, CDR2 SMNVEV (reference sequence). With 3 bases clipped from V and 3 bases from J, the junction kept 3 bases outside the gene matches. The CDR3 loop is CASSFLREGYNEQFF. CDR3 coding DNA: TGTGCCAGCAGTTTTTTGCGGGAGGGCTACAATGAGCAGTTCTTC.

By share of the sample, this clonotype is medium-sized. The CDR3 DNA reads as TGTGCCAGCAGCCTGGACTGGCTACCCTACGAGCAGTTCTTC. It is translated as CASSLDWLPYEQFF. V usage is TRBV12-3 or TRBV12-4 and J usage is TRBJ2-1, with D possibly matching TRBD2 (5 bases). V lost 6 bases, J lost 10 bases, and 19 bases lay in between. The CDR3 runs to 14 residues.

This clonotype was seen just once. This chain links TRBV10-1 with TRBJ2-3, with 7 bases matching TRBD2. V shed 3 bases and J 0 bases; nucleotides not matched to a gene: 6. The CDR3 consists of 16 residues. CDR1 and CDR2 from the germline V gene are WNHNN and SYGVQD (reference sequence). This CDR3 reads CASSEKAGFSTDTQYF. In DNA, the CDR3 is TGCGCCAGCAGTGAAAAAGCGGGATTTAGCACAGATACGCAGTATTTT.

This clonotype has just a few counts. The chain carries TRBV7-2 and TRBJ1-1; TRBD1 might be the D (5 bases). Germline CDR1 is SGHTA and CDR2 is FQGNSA. The CDR3 covers 15 residues. The V end lost 5 bases, the J end lost 1 base, and 14 bases lay between the germline ends. The CDR3 DNA sequence: TGTGCCAGCAGCCCTTGGGGAGGGGCGAACACTGAAGCTTTCTTT. Its translation is CASSPWGGANTEAFF.

This clonotype ranks as medium-sized (0.01 to 0.1%). This sequence joins TRBV7-2 and TRBJ2-1; 7 nucleotides line up with TRBD2. Germline V gene sequence: CDR1 SGHTA, CDR2 FQGNSA. There are 14 residues in the CDR3. The trim removed 5 bases at V and 10 bases at J, leaving 11 bases unmatched. The CDR3 here is CASSRRGSSYEQFF. The CDR3 coding sequence is TGTGCCAGCAGCAGACGCGGGAGTTCCTACGAGCAGTTCTTC.

This clonotype was found many times. V gene TRBV6-1 combines with J gene TRBJ2-1; 9 positions agree with TRBD1. The V segment lost 5 bases and the J segment 9 bases; nucleotides outside the gene matches: 20. Germline V CDR1 and CDR2: MNHNS, SASEGT. The CDR3 has 18 residues. This CDR3 is CASSSPQGSGTGKGEQFF. CDR3 nucleotides: TGTGCCAGCAGTTCGCCCCAAGGTTCAGGGACAGGGAAAGGTGAGCAGTTCTTC.